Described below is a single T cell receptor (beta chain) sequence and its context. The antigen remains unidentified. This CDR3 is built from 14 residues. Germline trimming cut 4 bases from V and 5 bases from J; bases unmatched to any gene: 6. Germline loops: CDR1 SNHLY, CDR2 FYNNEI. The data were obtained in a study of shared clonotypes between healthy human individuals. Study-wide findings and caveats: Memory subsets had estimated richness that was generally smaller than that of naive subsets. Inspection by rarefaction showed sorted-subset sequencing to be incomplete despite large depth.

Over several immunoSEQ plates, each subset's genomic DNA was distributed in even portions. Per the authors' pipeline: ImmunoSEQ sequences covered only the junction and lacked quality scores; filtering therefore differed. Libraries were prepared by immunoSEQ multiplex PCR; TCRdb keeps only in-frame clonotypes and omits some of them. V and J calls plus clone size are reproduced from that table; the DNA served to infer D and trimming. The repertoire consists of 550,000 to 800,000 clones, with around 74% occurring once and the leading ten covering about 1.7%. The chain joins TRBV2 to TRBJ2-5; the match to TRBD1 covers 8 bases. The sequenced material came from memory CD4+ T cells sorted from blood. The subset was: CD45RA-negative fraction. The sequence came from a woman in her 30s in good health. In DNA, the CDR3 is TGTGCCAGCAGTGGTATCAGGGGGCAGGAGACCCAGTACTTC. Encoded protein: CASSGIRGQETQYF.